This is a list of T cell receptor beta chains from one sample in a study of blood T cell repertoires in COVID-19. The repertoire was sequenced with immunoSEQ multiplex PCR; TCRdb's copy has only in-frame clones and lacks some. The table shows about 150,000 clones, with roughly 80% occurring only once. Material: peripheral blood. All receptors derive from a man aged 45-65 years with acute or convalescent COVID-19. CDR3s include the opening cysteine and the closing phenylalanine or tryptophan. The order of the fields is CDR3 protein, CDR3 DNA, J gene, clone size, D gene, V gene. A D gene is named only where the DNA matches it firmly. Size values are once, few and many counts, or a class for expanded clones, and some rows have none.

CDR3 protein: CSVVTGTNTEAFF
CDR3 DNA: TGCAGCGTAGTAACAGGGACGAACACTGAAGCTTTCTTT
J gene: TRBJ1-1
clone size: -
D gene: -
V gene: TRBV29-1

CDR3 protein: CASSEVSGDTQYF
CDR3 DNA: TGTGCCAGCAGTGAAGTCTCAGGGGATACGCAGTATTTT
J gene: TRBJ2-3
clone size: -
D gene: -
V gene: TRBV6-1

CDR3 protein: CASSSQGTEAFF
CDR3 DNA: TGTGCCAGCAGCTCACAGGGGACTGAAGCTTTCTTT
J gene: TRBJ1-1
clone size: -
D gene: TRBD1
V gene: TRBV12-3/TRBV12-4

CDR3 protein: CASAGDNSRGNTIYF
CDR3 DNA: TGTGCCAGCGCGGGGGACAACAGCAGAGGAAACACCATATATTTT
J gene: TRBJ1-3
clone size: -
D gene: -
V gene: TRBV6-5

CDR3 protein: CSARQGPDYEQYF
CDR3 DNA: TGCAGCGCAAGACAGGGACCGGACTACGAGCAGTACTTC
J gene: TRBJ2-7
clone size: -
D gene: TRBD1
V gene: TRBV29-1

CDR3 protein: CASSYSKRLAGGNEQFF
CDR3 DNA: TGTGCCAGCAGTTACTCGAAGCGCCTAGCGGGGGGCAATGAGCAGTTCTTC
J gene: TRBJ2-1
clone size: few
D gene: TRBD2
V gene: TRBV6-2/TRBV6-3

CDR3 protein: CAWSHGQGGQPQHF
CDR3 DNA: TGTGCCTGGAGTCACGGACAGGGAGGTCAGCCCCAGCATTTT
J gene: TRBJ1-5
clone size: -
D gene: TRBD1
V gene: TRBV30

CDR3 protein: CASSLASSTYGYTF
CDR3 DNA: TGCGCCAGCAGCTTGGCCTCGAGCACCTATGGCTACACCTTC
J gene: TRBJ1-2
clone size: few
D gene: -
V gene: TRBV5-1

CDR3 protein: CSVALGEGTEAFF
CDR3 DNA: TGCAGCGTGGCGTTGGGTGAGGGCACTGAAGCTTTCTTT
J gene: TRBJ1-1
clone size: -
D gene: -
V gene: TRBV29-1

CDR3 protein: CASSVSPLYNEQFF
CDR3 DNA: TGTGCCAGCAGCGTAAGCCCCCTTTACAATGAGCAGTTCTTC
J gene: TRBJ2-1
clone size: -
D gene: -
V gene: TRBV9

CDR3 protein: CASNPTTGGAGGYTF
CDR3 DNA: TGTGCCAGCAACCCAACCACGGGGGGAGCGGGTGGCTACACCTTC
J gene: TRBJ1-2
clone size: -
D gene: -
V gene: TRBV2

CDR3 protein: CASKSTGYGYTF
CDR3 DNA: TGCGCCAGCAAATCAACAGGGTATGGCTACACCTTC
J gene: TRBJ1-2
clone size: -
D gene: -
V gene: TRBV5-1

CDR3 protein: CASRFTGTGTDTQYF
CDR3 DNA: TGCGCCAGCAGATTCACCGGGACAGGGACAGATACGCAGTATTTT
J gene: TRBJ2-3
clone size: -
D gene: TRBD1
V gene: TRBV5-1

CDR3 protein: CASSPDSRWNTEAFF
CDR3 DNA: TGTGCCAGCAGCCCTGACAGTCGGTGGAACACTGAAGCTTTCTTT
J gene: TRBJ1-1
clone size: -
D gene: -
V gene: TRBV3-1/TRBV3-2

CDR3 protein: CASSPEFNQPQHF
CDR3 DNA: TGTGCCAGCTCACCAGAGTTTAATCAGCCCCAGCATTTT
J gene: TRBJ1-5
clone size: -
D gene: -
V gene: TRBV18

CDR3 protein: CASSLTTDRGAEAFF
CDR3 DNA: TGTGCCAGCAGCCTTACAACGGACAGGGGAGCTGAAGCTTTCTTT
J gene: TRBJ1-1
clone size: few
D gene: TRBD1
V gene: TRBV7-3

CDR3 protein: CASSFAFAGSSYNEQFF
CDR3 DNA: TGTGCCAGCAGCTTTGCATTCGCGGGGAGCTCCTACAATGAGCAGTTCTTC
J gene: TRBJ2-1
clone size: few
D gene: -
V gene: TRBV11-2

CDR3 protein: CASSSGLNTGELFF
CDR3 DNA: TGTGCCAGCAGCTCGGGACTGAACACCGGGGAGCTGTTTTTT
J gene: TRBJ2-2
clone size: -
D gene: -
V gene: TRBV7-8

CDR3 protein: CASSQGGMDTEAFF
CDR3 DNA: TGTGCCAGCAGCCAAGGGGGCATGGACACTGAAGCTTTCTTT
J gene: TRBJ1-1
clone size: few
D gene: -
V gene: TRBV3-1/TRBV3-2

CDR3 protein: CASSPDRLITEAFF
CDR3 DNA: TGTGCCAGCAGCCCAGATAGACTCATCACTGAAGCTTTCTTT
J gene: TRBJ1-1
clone size: few
D gene: -
V gene: TRBV3-1/TRBV3-2

CDR3 protein: CASSLLGAVGSTDTQYF
CDR3 DNA: TGCGCCAGCAGCTTACTTGGGGCAGTCGGGAGCACAGATACGCAGTATTTT
J gene: TRBJ2-3
clone size: -
D gene: -
V gene: TRBV5-1

CDR3 protein: CASSLLGNTEAFF
CDR3 DNA: TGCGCCAGCAGCTTACTAGGGAACACTGAAGCTTTCTTT
J gene: TRBJ1-1
clone size: -
D gene: -
V gene: TRBV5-1

CDR3 protein: CASSIGGRSNQPQHF
CDR3 DNA: TGTGCCAGTAGTATAGGAGGGAGGTCCAATCAGCCCCAGCATTTT
J gene: TRBJ1-5
clone size: -
D gene: -
V gene: TRBV19

CDR3 protein: CSAWTGLGYTF
CDR3 DNA: TGCAGTGCTTGGACAGGGCTAGGCTACACCTTC
J gene: TRBJ1-2
clone size: -
D gene: TRBD1
V gene: TRBV20-1

CDR3 protein: CASRVLAGMGNEQFF
CDR3 DNA: TGTGCCAGCAGGGTACTAGCGGGTATGGGGAATGAGCAGTTCTTC
J gene: TRBJ2-1
clone size: -
D gene: TRBD2
V gene: TRBV6-7

CDR3 protein: CASSLINTDTQYF
CDR3 DNA: TGTGCCAGCAGCTTAATAAACACAGATACGCAGTATTTT
J gene: TRBJ2-3
clone size: -
D gene: -
V gene: TRBV7-6

CDR3 protein: CAISGFGRGSGNTIYF
CDR3 DNA: TGTGCCATCAGTGGGTTCGGCAGGGGCTCTGGAAACACCATATATTTT
J gene: TRBJ1-3
clone size: -
D gene: -
V gene: TRBV10-3

CDR3 protein: CASSVSDSYGYTF
CDR3 DNA: TGTGCCAGCAGCGTAAGTGACAGCTATGGCTACACCTTC
J gene: TRBJ1-2
clone size: -
D gene: -
V gene: TRBV9

CDR3 protein: CASSLFAGNAEAFF
CDR3 DNA: TGTGCCAGCAGCTTATTCGCAGGGAACGCTGAAGCTTTCTTT
J gene: TRBJ1-1
clone size: many
D gene: -
V gene: TRBV7-8